The 32 T cell receptor beta chains reported below all come from one sample, sequenced in a study of identifying expanded T cells in peripheral blood. The method was immunoSEQ multiplex PCR; TCRdb's version includes in-frame clones alone and lacks a portion of them. Of 95,000 or so clones in the sample, 86% were seen once. Specimen: blood. The receptors were gathered from a person aged 18 to 75 in good health.

This sequence joins TRBV7-2 and TRBJ2-7, with a tentative D call TRBD2 (6 bases). V was shortened by 4 bases and J by 2 bases, with 12 bases between the two germline ends. Germline V gene sequence: CDR1 SGHTA, CDR2 FQGNSA. The CDR3 has 14 amino acids. The CDR3 loop is CASSSATGAYEQYF. The CDR3 coding sequence is TGTGCCAGCAGCTCGGCTACGGGGGCCTACGAGCAGTACTTC.

This clone was picked up one time. The chain couples TRBV4-3 to TRBJ1-1, with D unclear. The CDR3 has 15 amino acids. Germline V CDR1 and CDR2: LGHNA, YSLEER. Trimming cost V 2 bases and J 0 bases, with 10 bases left between them. This chain's CDR3 is CASSQIQSMNTEAFF. The CDR3 DNA is TGCGCCAGCAGCCAAATCCAGTCCATGAACACTGAAGCTTTCTTT.

This chain joins TRBV15 and TRBJ1-3, with D uncertain. V was trimmed by 5 bases and J by 2 bases, leaving 19 bases between them. From germline, CDR1 is LNHNV and CDR2 YYDKDF (reference sequence). The CDR3 runs 17 residues. This chain's CDR3 is CATSPRGSFSPGNTIYF. In DNA, the CDR3 is TGTGCCACCAGCCCACGTGGATCGTTTTCCCCTGGAAACACCATATATTTT.

This chain links TRBV10-3 with TRBJ1-2; 8 bases are a match to TRBD1. The germline CDR1 and CDR2 sequences are ENHRY and SYGVKD. The V gene end was trimmed by 4 bases and the J gene end by 4 bases; junction bases not matched to a gene: 8. The CDR3 totals 15 residues. CDR3 loop: CAISGTGRGGYGYTF. CDR3 coding DNA: TGTGCCATCAGTGGGACAGGGCGGGGTGGCTATGGCTACACCTTC.

The CDR3 DNA reads TGTGCCAGCTCACCACCGGGACAGGGTCATCAGCCCCAGCATTTT. It yields the protein CASSPPGQGHQPQHF. The chain uses TRBV18 and TRBJ1-5, with 9 bases that match TRBD1. The CDR3 covers 15 residues. J gave up 5 bases and V 0 bases, and 2 bases lay outside the gene matches. Germline V CDR1 and CDR2: KGHSH, LQKENI.

V is TRBV7-6 and J is TRBJ2-4; tentative D call: TRBD2 (5 bases). Germline values: CDR1 SGHVS, CDR2 FNYEAQ. The V and J ends lost 4 bases and 0 bases respectively, with 7 bases between them. The CDR3 totals 14 residues. CDR3 in amino acids: CASSSGVAKNIQYF. The CDR3 coding sequence is TGTGCCAGCAGCTCCGGGGTAGCCAAAAACATTCAGTACTTC.

The gene calls are TRBV7-2 and TRBJ2-5; a weak D match, TRBD2 (5 bases). The germline V gene has CDR1 SGHTA and CDR2 FQGNSA. With 2 bases removed from V and 5 bases from J, the gap between germline ends came to 12 bases. This CDR3 has 14 amino acids. In DNA form, the CDR3 reads TGTGCCAGCAGCTTATCGGGATTGGGTGAGACCCAGTACTTC. Its translation is CASSLSGLGETQYF.

This clone was counted a single time. This chain joins TRBV4-1 and TRBJ2-3; TRBD2 matches 7 bases. Germline V gene data show CDR1 as MGHRA and CDR2 as YSYEKL. V lost 1 base and J lost 6; bases outside the gene matches: 13. CDR3 size: 17 residues. CDR3 nucleotides: TGCGCCAGCAGCCAAGCTAGCGCGGGGGTCCGAGCTGATACGCAGTATTTT. The encoded protein is CASSQASAGVRADTQYF.

V gene TRBV7-8 combines with J gene TRBJ1-3; TRBD1 might be the D (5 bases). Per germline, CDR1 SGHVS and CDR2 FQNEAQ. V lost 11 bases and J 1 base, leaving 12 bases between the germline ends. The CDR3 contains 13 residues. CDR3 bases: TGTGCCGGGGGGGGATCATCTGGAAACACCATATATTTT. Its protein product is CAGGGSSGNTIYF.

The V and J genes are TRBV5-6 and TRBJ1-5; D remains unclear. Between the trimmed V and J ends, which lost 4 bases and 0 bases, there was a span of 17 bases. The CDR3 spans 17 residues. Per the germline V gene, CDR1 is SGHDT and CDR2 is YYEEEE. CDR3 in DNA: TGTGCCAGCAGCGCGGCGGAGGGCCCCTATAGCAATCAGCCCCAGCATTTT. Translated, it gives CASSAAEGPYSNQPQHF.

The rearrangement joins TRBV5-6 to TRBJ1-2, with 12 bases fitting TRBD1. Per the germline V gene, CDR1 is SGHDT and CDR2 is YYEEEE. Trimming removed 4 bases from V and 6 bases from J; junction bases left unmatched: 10. CDR3 size: 16 residues. The CDR3 sequence: CASSTPPGTGGNGYTF. The CDR3 DNA reads as TGTGCCAGCAGCACACCTCCCGGGACAGGGGGCAATGGCTACACCTTC.

The chain carries TRBV4-3 and TRBJ1-3, with D unclear. The CDR3 has 13 amino acids. Germline loops: CDR1 LGHNA, CDR2 YSLEER. Trimming removed 1 base at V and 1 base at J, with 2 bases between. CDR3 amino acids: CASSQVSGNTIYF. The CDR3 DNA is TGCGCCAGCAGCCAAGTGTCTGGAAACACCATATATTTT.

V and J are TRBV2 and TRBJ1-3; D unclear. Deletions cut 4 bases from V and 0 bases from J, with 7 bases between. Germline V lookup: CDR1 SNHLY, CDR2 FYNNEI. The CDR3 consists of 14 residues. CDR3: CASSARFSGNTIYF. The CDR3 DNA follows: TGTGCCAGCAGTGCCCGGTTCTCTGGAAACACCATATATTTT.

The chain carries TRBV19 and TRBJ1-3; no definite D call. Trimming cost V 3 bases and J 0 bases, with 9 bases left between them. Per germline, CDR1 LNHDA and CDR2 SQIVND (reference sequence). This CDR3 is built from 15 residues. CDR3 DNA sequence: TGTGCCAGTAGTATCGCCCCCCACTCTGGAAACACCATATATTTT. It codes for CASSIAPHSGNTIYF.

The V and J genes are TRBV4-1 and TRBJ2-5; D gene unclear. This CDR3 has 16 amino acids. CDR1 MGHRA and CDR2 YSYEKL come from the germline V gene. V gave up 2 bases and J gave up 5 bases, with 18 bases separating them. The chain's CDR3 is CASSQHPSGHGETQYF. In DNA form, the CDR3 reads TGCGCCAGCAGCCAACACCCGTCAGGCCACGGTGAGACCCAGTACTTC.

The chain combines TRBV2 with TRBJ2-5; 12 nucleotides align to TRBD2. V lost 3 bases, J lost 4 bases, and 6 bases stayed unmatched. Germline V gene lookup returns CDR1 SNHLY and CDR2 FYNNEI. This CDR3 has 16 residues. The CDR3 coding sequence is TGTGCCAGCAGTGATTTTCTAGCGGGGGGGCGAGAGACCCAGTACTTC. Its protein is CASSDFLAGGRETQYF.

This clone was counted a few times. V gene TRBV27 combines with J gene TRBJ1-2; D is ambiguous. The germline V and J ends were trimmed by 0 bases and 5 bases, with 10 bases remaining between them. Looked up from germline, CDR1 is MNHEY and CDR2 is SMNVEV (reference sequence). The CDR3 is 14 amino acids. The CDR3 sequence is CASSLSGGGYGYTF. In DNA form, the CDR3 reads TGTGCCAGCAGTTTATCGGGCGGAGGGTATGGCTACACCTTC.

This clone was recorded once. The V and J genes are TRBV7-2 and TRBJ1-2; 8 bases line up with TRBD1. Germline V gene lookup returns CDR1 SGHTA and CDR2 FQGNSA. J was trimmed by 3 bases and V by 4 bases; bases with no gene match: 4. The CDR3 spans 14 residues. CDR3 nucleotides: TGTGCCAGCAGCTATCAGACAGGGGACTATGGCTACACCTTC. It codes for CASSYQTGDYGYTF.

J is TRBJ1-1 and V is TRBV5-6, with unresolved D. Germline CDR1 and CDR2: SGHDT and YYEEEE. The length of the CDR3 is 14 residues. Trimming left V 0 bases short and J 0 bases short, with 6 bases between. CDR3 sequence reads: CASSLDDMNTEAFF. The CDR3 DNA reads TGTGCCAGCAGCTTGGATGACATGAACACTGAAGCTTTCTTT.

This clone occurred a few times. V is TRBV7-8 and J is TRBJ1-2; D uncertain. Between the trimmed V and J ends, which lost 1 base and 4 bases, there was a span of 7 bases. Germline values: CDR1 SGHVS, CDR2 FQNEAQ. CDR3 length equals 13 residues. CDR3 in amino acids: CASSLGPVYGYTF. The CDR3 DNA reads TGTGCCAGCAGCTTAGGACCCGTCTATGGCTACACCTTC.

This clone was recorded only once. J is TRBJ2-7 and V is TRBV6-5; 7 bases are shared with TRBD2. From germline, CDR1 is MNHEY and CDR2 SVGAGI. CDR3 length: 15 residues. The J segment lost 3 bases and the V segment lost 2 bases, leaving 7 bases of the junction unmatched. For the CDR3, the DNA is TGTGCCAGCAGTTACGCGGGGGAGTCTTTCTACGAGCAGTACTTC. This gives the protein CASSYAGESFYEQYF.

The rearrangement joins TRBV7-2 to TRBJ2-3, with D tentatively TRBD1 (6 bases). Germline V gene data show CDR1 as SGHTA and CDR2 as FQGNSA. This CDR3 is built from 16 residues. V was shortened by 5 bases and J by 2 bases, with 17 bases between the two germline ends. CDR3 in DNA: TGTGCCAGCAGCGGGAAGGACAGATTAAACACAGATACGCAGTATTTT. Protein product: CASSGKDRLNTDTQYF.

The chain has TRBV2 and TRBJ2-1; D is unclear. Germline V lookup: CDR1 SNHLY, CDR2 FYNNEI. The CDR3 loop spans 13 amino acids. V lost 11 bases and J 3 bases, leaving 14 bases between the germline ends. This CDR3 is CASSAVLYNEQFF. The CDR3 nucleotides are TGTGCCTCCAGTGCAGTACTCTACAATGAGCAGTTCTTC.

V is TRBV7-2 and J is TRBJ2-1, with a tentative D call TRBD2 (6 bases). CDR3 length equals 16 residues. Trimming removed 5 bases at V and 6 bases at J, with 20 bases between. Germline V lookup: CDR1 SGHTA, CDR2 FQGNSA. The CDR3: CASSLLTRRVANEQFF. The CDR3 DNA reads as TGTGCCAGCAGCCTACTGACTAGGCGAGTGGCCAATGAGCAGTTCTTC.

This chain links TRBV19 with TRBJ1-5; 7 nucleotides match TRBD1. Trimming removed 9 bases from V and 0 bases from J; junction bases left unmatched: 14. Per the germline V gene, CDR1 is LNHDA and CDR2 is SQIVND (reference sequence). The CDR3 has 17 amino acids. The CDR3 loop is CASTEEPGQISNQPQHF. The CDR3 nucleotides are TGTGCCAGCACGGAAGAACCGGGACAGATTAGCAATCAGCCCCAGCATTTT.

This clone has only a few counts. This chain links TRBV29-1 with TRBJ2-6; 9 nucleotides line up with TRBD1. V dropped 6 bases and J dropped 2; count of bases not matched to a gene: 2. The V gene's germline CDR1 is SQVTM and CDR2 ANQGSEA. The length of the CDR3 is 14 residues. The CDR3 sequence: CSVGQGTGANVLTF. The CDR3 bases are TGCAGCGTGGGACAGGGCACTGGGGCCAACGTCCTGACTTTC.

The rearrangement joins TRBV2 to TRBJ2-7, with a tentative D call TRBD2 (5 bases). V lost 8 bases to trimming and J lost 4 bases, with 12 bases between them. The CDR3 is made up of 12 amino acids. From germline, CDR1 is SNHLY and CDR2 FYNNEI. As DNA, the CDR3 is TGTGCCAGCCGGGGAGCGGAATACGAGCAGTACTTC. This encodes CASRGAEYEQYF.

J is TRBJ1-2 and V is TRBV5-1; maybe TRBD1 (6 bases). Germline assignment: CDR1 SGHRS and CDR2 YFSETQ. The CDR3 loop spans 18 amino acids. Trimming left V 4 bases short and J 1 base short, with 23 bases between. The CDR3 DNA follows: TGCGCCAGCAGCCTGGCCAGACGACAGGACAGATATAACTATGGCTACACCTTC. Protein: CASSLARRQDRYNYGYTF.

J is TRBJ1-4 and V is TRBV5-6; perhaps TRBD1 as D (5 bases). Trimming pared 1 base from V and 0 bases from J, leaving 10 bases between. The CDR3 is made up of 16 amino acids. The germline V gene encodes CDR1 SGHDT and CDR2 YYEEEE. The CDR3 nucleotides read TGTGCCAGCAGCTTGCTGGGGGAGACAACTAATGAAAAACTGTTTTTT. Encoded protein: CASSLLGETTNEKLFF.

The DNA for the CDR3 is TGTGCCAGTACCACTAGCGGGGGGCCAAGGGAGCAGTTCTTC. It specifies CASTTSGGPREQFF. This chain connects TRBV19 to TRBJ2-1, with TRBD2 identical over 12 bases. CDR1 is LNHDA, CDR2 SQIVND, per germline (reference sequence). The length of the CDR3 is 14 residues. With 7 bases clipped from V and 10 bases from J, the junction kept 8 bases outside the gene matches.

V gene TRBV18 combines with J gene TRBJ1-1; 7 bases align to TRBD1. CDR3 length: 15 residues. CDR1 is KGHSH, CDR2 LQKENI, per germline. Trimming at V came to 2 bases and at J to 3 bases, leaving 6 bases not matched to a gene. CDR3 in amino acids: CASSPRSGGDTEAFF. The CDR3 nucleotides read TGTGCCAGCTCACCAAGGTCAGGGGGTGACACTGAAGCTTTCTTT.

The V and J genes are TRBV19 and TRBJ2-5; 7 bases map to TRBD1. CDR3 length equals 13 residues. CDR1 is LNHDA and CDR2 is SQIVND in the germline V gene (reference sequence). Losses at the gene ends were 5 bases for V and 4 bases for J; bases not matched to a gene: 4. CDR3 amino acids: CASSVQGRETQYF. DNA of the CDR3: TGTGCCAGTAGTGTACAGGGGCGAGAGACCCAGTACTTC.